This T cell receptor beta chain originates from a study of PD-L1 blockade in urothelial cancer. Background on the study: A median about 140,000 T cells were found in blood samples.

There are many counts of this clone. Time point of the sample: pretreatment peripheral blood. The patients had locally advanced or metastatic urothelial carcinoma. Between 1 and 8 samples, pretreatment and on-treatment, were given by each patient. Sequencing used immunoSEQ multiplex PCR; TCRdb keeps in-frame clones, though not all of them. The sample has roughly 54,000 clones, approximately 88% seen once; the top ten hold roughly 15%. The sequence derives from a woman aged 55-70 years with urothelial cancer. The sample here was PBMCs, taken around atezolizumab (anti-PD-L1) treatment.

The CDR3 is CASRDKGGGGTEAFF. The CDR3 region has the DNA TGTGCCAGCAGGGACAAAGGGGGGGGTGGCACTGAAGCTTTCTTT. This chain connects TRBV27 to TRBJ1-1; D is possibly TRBD1 (6 bases). Germline V gene data show CDR1 as MNHEY and CDR2 as SMNVEV (reference sequence). Deletions cut 6 bases from V and 4 bases from J, with 18 bases between. The CDR3 contains 15 residues.